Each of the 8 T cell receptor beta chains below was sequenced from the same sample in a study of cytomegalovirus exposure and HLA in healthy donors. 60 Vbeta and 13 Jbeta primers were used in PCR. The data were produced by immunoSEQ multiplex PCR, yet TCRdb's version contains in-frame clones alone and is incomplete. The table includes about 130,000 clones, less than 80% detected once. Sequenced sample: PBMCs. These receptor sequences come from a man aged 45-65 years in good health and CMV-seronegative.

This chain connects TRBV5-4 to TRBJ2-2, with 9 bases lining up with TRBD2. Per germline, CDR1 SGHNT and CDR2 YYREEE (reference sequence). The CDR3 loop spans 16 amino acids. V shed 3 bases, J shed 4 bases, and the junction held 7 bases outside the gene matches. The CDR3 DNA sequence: TGTGCCAGCAGCTCCATGGCGGGGGGGCCCACCGGGGAGCTGTTTTTT. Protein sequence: CASSSMAGGPTGELFF. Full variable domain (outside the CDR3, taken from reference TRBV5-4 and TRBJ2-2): ETGVTQSPTHLIKTRGQQVTLRCSSQSGHNTVSWYQQALGQGPQFIFQYYREEENGRGNFPPRFSGLQFPNYSSELNVNALELDDSALYLCASSSMAGGPTGELFFGEGSRLTVL.

The CDR3 sequence: CASRPDRADEKLFF. Written as DNA, the CDR3 is TGTGCCAGCAGACCGGACAGGGCTGATGAAAAACTGTTTTTT. The chain has TRBV2 and TRBJ1-4; 8 positions agree with TRBD1. Germline V lookup: CDR1 SNHLY, CDR2 FYNNEI. V gave up 6 bases and J gave up 6 bases; unmatched junction bases: 6. This CDR3 has 14 amino acids.

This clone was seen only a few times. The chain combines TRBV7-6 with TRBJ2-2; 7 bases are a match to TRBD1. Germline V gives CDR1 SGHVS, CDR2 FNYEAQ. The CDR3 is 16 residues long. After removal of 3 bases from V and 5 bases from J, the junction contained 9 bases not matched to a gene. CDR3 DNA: TGTGCCAGCAGCTTGGGGTACAGGGGAAGGACCGGGGAGCTGTTTTTT. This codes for CASSLGYRGRTGELFF.

The CDR3 DNA reads as TGTGCCACCAGCAGAGATCCTGGCGGGCCCCAGCATTTT. This gives the protein CATSRDPGGPQHF. This chain links TRBV15 with TRBJ1-5; D is undetermined. Germline V CDR1 and CDR2: LNHNV, YYDKDF (reference sequence). The CDR3 is 13 residues long. Trimming took off 0 bases at V and 9 bases at J, with 9 bases between the two ends.

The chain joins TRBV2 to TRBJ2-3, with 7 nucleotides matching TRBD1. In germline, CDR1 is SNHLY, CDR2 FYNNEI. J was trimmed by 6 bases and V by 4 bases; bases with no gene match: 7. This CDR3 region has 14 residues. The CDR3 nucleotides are TGTGCCAGCAGTGCGGGTAGGGGGCTGGATACGCAGTATTTT. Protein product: CASSAGRGLDTQYF.

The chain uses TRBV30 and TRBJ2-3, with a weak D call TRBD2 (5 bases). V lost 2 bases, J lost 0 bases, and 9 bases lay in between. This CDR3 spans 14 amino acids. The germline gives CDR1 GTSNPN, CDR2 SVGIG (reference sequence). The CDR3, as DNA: TGTGCCTGGAGTAAGGCTAGCAGCACAGATACGCAGTATTTT. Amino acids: CAWSKASSTDTQYF.

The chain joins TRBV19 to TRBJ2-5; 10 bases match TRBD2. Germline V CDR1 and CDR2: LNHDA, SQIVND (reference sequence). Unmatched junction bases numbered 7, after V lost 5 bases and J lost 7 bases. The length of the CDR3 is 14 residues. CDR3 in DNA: TGTGCCAGTAGTGCAGCGGGGGGGTTGTGGACCCAGTACTTC. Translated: CASSAAGGLWTQYF. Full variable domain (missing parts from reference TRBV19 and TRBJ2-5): DGGITQSPKYLFRKEGQNVTLSCEQNLNHDAMYWYRQDPGQGLRLIYYSQIVNDFQKGDIAEGYSVSREKKESFPLTVTSAQKNPTAFYLCASSAAGGLWTQYFGPGTRLLVL.

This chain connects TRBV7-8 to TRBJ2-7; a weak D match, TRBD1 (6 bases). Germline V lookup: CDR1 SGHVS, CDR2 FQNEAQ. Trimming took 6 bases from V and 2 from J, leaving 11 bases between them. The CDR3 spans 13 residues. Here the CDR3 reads CASRLDSPYEQYF. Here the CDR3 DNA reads TGTGCCAGCAGGTTGGACAGCCCCTACGAGCAGTACTTC.